This T cell receptor (beta chain) is drawn from a study of cytomegalovirus exposure and HLA in healthy donors. Findings and limits, study-wide: In a later analysis, at a false discovery rate of 0.05, 16,951 TCR beta sequences were associated with HLA alleles. Donors belonging to an Asian-associated ancestry cluster reportedly showed fewer N-insertions in productive TCRs than the roughly 680-donor mean, according to what a later analysis found. Per published accounts, TCR beta sequences correctly predicted the HLA-A and HLA-B alleles of most subjects.

Turning to this clone: What it recognizes is unknown. This CDR3 fails to terminate in the conserved phenylalanine or tryptophan, so it likely reflects a read error.

Whereas donors were nominally healthy upon sampling, unrecorded immune exposures were probable. The PCR contained 60 Vbeta and 13 Jbeta primers. Assay used: immunoSEQ multiplex PCR; TCRdb lists only in-frame clones, some missing. The table includes around 130,000 clones, about 80% detected once. V shed 2 bases, J shed 2 bases, and the junction held 2 bases outside the gene matches. This CDR3 is built from 14 residues. Germline V gene lookup returns CDR1 MNHEY and CDR2 SMNVEV (reference sequence). This clonotype was sampled from a man between 25 and 39 years old in good health and CMV-seronegative. Sequencing was performed on PBMCs. V gene TRBV27 combines with J gene TRBJ2-7, with 8 bases identical to TRBD2. The CDR3 is CASSLGTSTYEQYL. The CDR3, as DNA: TGTGCCAGCAGTTTAGGGACTAGTACCTACGAGCAGTACCTC.